This is a list of T cell receptor beta chains from one sample in a study of early stage breast cancer tumors. TCRdb keeps only in-frame clones here, not all; method: immunoSEQ multiplex PCR. The sample lists approximately 20,000 clones, about 70% occurring once. The sequenced material came from blood. The receptors were sampled from a person between 60 and 69 years old with breast cancer. Both conserved end residues are part of each CDR3. A D gene is named only where the DNA matches it firmly. Expanded clones are given a class, and other clones once, few, many or no size at all.

D gene	J gene	clone size	V gene	CDR3 protein	CDR3 DNA
-	TRBJ1-2	-	TRBV5-1	CASSLTLQANYGYTF	TGCGCCAGCAGCTTGACCCTTCAGGCTAACTATGGCTACACCTTC
TRBD2	TRBJ2-1	medium-sized	TRBV27	CASSLLGEGNEQFF	TGTGCCAGCAGTTTATTAGGGGAGGGAAATGAGCAGTTCTTC
TRBD1	TRBJ2-1	once	TRBV11-1	CASSRQGYNEQFF	TGTGCCAGCAGCAGACAGGGTTACAATGAGCAGTTCTTC
-	TRBJ1-5	-	TRBV4-1	CASSRAMESVGQPQHF	TGCGCCAGCAGCCGGGCGATGGAGTCGGTGGGTCAGCCCCAGCATTTT
-	TRBJ2-3	-	TRBV6-6	CATLQPGRSTDTQYF	TGTGCCACCCTGCAGCCTGGGAGAAGCACAGATACGCAGTATTTT
-	TRBJ2-1	-	TRBV7-3	CASSWIYNEQFF	TGTGCCAGCAGCTGGATCTACAATGAGCAGTTCTTC
TRBD2	TRBJ2-3	-	TRBV5-1	CASSLVAGGIPSTDTQYF	TGCGCCAGCAGCTTGGTAGCGGGGGGGATCCCTAGCACAGATACGCAGTATTTT
-	TRBJ2-1	-	TRBV10-3	CAISREWYNEQFF	TGTGCCATCAGCCGGGAATGGTACAATGAGCAGTTCTTC
TRBD1	TRBJ1-2	few	TRBV9	CASSEGTGNYGYTF	TGTGCCAGCAGCGAAGGGACAGGGAACTATGGCTACACCTTC
-	TRBJ1-1	-	TRBV6-6	CASSFAKGQLNTEAFF	TGTGCCAGCAGTTTCGCAAAAGGACAGTTGAACACTGAAGCTTTCTTT
TRBD1	TRBJ2-5	-	TRBV7-3	CASSSQGTYQETQYF	TGTGCCAGCAGCTCACAGGGGACGTACCAAGAGACCCAGTACTTC
-	TRBJ1-2	-	TRBV2	CASSEVTPVGGYTF	TGTGCCAGCAGTGAAGTCACCCCGGTGGGGGGCTACACCTTC
-	TRBJ2-1	-	TRBV11-2	CASSLDFPERQFF	TGTGCCAGCAGCTTAGATTTCCCCGAGCGGCAGTTCTTC
TRBD1	TRBJ1-5	-	TRBV6-5	CASRTGDNQPQHF	TGTGCCAGCAGAACAGGGGACAATCAGCCCCAGCATTTT
TRBD1	TRBJ2-2	-	TRBV2	CASSKGQGAFGELFF	TGTGCCAGCAGTAAGGGACAGGGGGCTTTCGGGGAGCTGTTTTTT
-	TRBJ1-4	-	TRBV11-3	CASSPRGGTWEKLFF	TGTGCCAGCAGCCCCAGAGGGGGTACGTGGGAAAAACTGTTTTTT
-	TRBJ2-3	-	TRBV30	CAWSRDTDTQYF	TGTGCCTGGAGTAGGGACACAGATACGCAGTATTTT
TRBD1	TRBJ2-5	-	TRBV19	CASSPAWGTGTETQYF	TGTGCCAGTAGTCCTGCTTGGGGGACAGGGACTGAGACCCAGTACTTC
TRBD1	TRBJ1-2	-	TRBV9	CASSAAQGGYGYTF	TGTGCCAGCAGCGCCGCCCAGGGGGGCTACGGCTACACCTTC
-	TRBJ1-2	-	TRBV25-1	CASREAGLDYGYTF	TGTGCCAGCAGGGAGGCAGGGCTTGACTATGGCTACACCTTC
-	TRBJ1-2	-	TRBV11-2	CASSLDHGISYGYTF	TGTGCCAGCAGCTTAGATCACGGGATTAGCTATGGCTACACCTTC
-	TRBJ2-5	once	TRBV6-5	CASSYSGSSSGETQYF	TGTGCCAGCAGTTACTCAGGGTCAAGTAGTGGGGAGACCCAGTACTTC
-	TRBJ2-1	-	TRBV5-1	CASSLPTVEYNEQFF	TGCGCCAGCAGCTTGCCGACCGTGGAGTACAATGAGCAGTTCTTC
TRBD1	TRBJ1-2	few	TRBV2	CASSEQGANYGYTF	TGTGCCAGCAGTGAGCAGGGGGCTAACTATGGCTACACCTTC
-	TRBJ1-2	-	TRBV15	CATSRGVGEGGYTF	TGTGCCACCAGCAGAGGAGTGGGGGAGGGAGGCTACACCTTC
-	TRBJ2-3	-	TRBV11-2	CASSLGVAWEGTDTQYF	TGTGCCAGCAGCTTAGGGGTGGCGTGGGAGGGCACAGATACGCAGTATTTT
TRBD2	TRBJ2-1	-	TRBV6-5	CATKLATTYNEQFF	TGTGCCACAAAACTAGCGACTACCTACAATGAGCAGTTCTTC
TRBD1	TRBJ1-4	-	TRBV6-1	CASSETGGREKLFF	TGTGCCAGCAGTGAGACAGGGGGGCGAGAAAAACTGTTTTTT
-	TRBJ1-2	-	TRBV28	CASGEAGYGYTF	TGTGCCAGCGGCGAAGCGGGATATGGCTACACCTTC
TRBD1	TRBJ1-2	-	TRBV5-1	CASSLGGQGAVGYTF	TGCGCCAGCAGCTTGGGAGGACAGGGGGCGGTTGGCTACACCTTC
-	TRBJ1-5	-	TRBV5-1	CASSFGHYQPQHF	TGCGCCAGCAGCTTTGGACACTATCAGCCCCAGCATTTT
-	TRBJ1-2	-	TRBV6-5	CASSYSNTGYGYTF	TGTGCCAGCAGTTACTCGAACACCGGCTATGGCTACACCTTC
-	TRBJ1-1	-	TRBV29-1	CSVEDPAGMNTEAFF	TGCAGCGTTGAAGACCCGGCAGGGATGAACACTGAAGCTTTCTTT
-	TRBJ2-7	-	TRBV14	CASSLSPNYEQYF	TGTGCCAGCAGCCTTTCTCCCAACTACGAGCAGTACTTC
-	TRBJ2-7	-	TRBV18	CASSSRGPYEQYF	TGTGCCAGCTCGTCAAGGGGCCCCTACGAGCAGTACTTC
-	TRBJ2-7	-	TRBV5-4	CASSSGPTYEQYF	TGTGCCAGCAGCTCCGGACCTACCTACGAGCAGTACTTC
-	TRBJ1-2	-	TRBV19	CASTPDRLKDYTF	TGTGCCAGTACCCCGGACCGCTTGAAAGACTACACCTTC
-	TRBJ2-1	few	TRBV12-5	CASGLVGERFF	TGTGCTAGTGGTTTGGTAGGGGAAAGGTTCTTC
-	TRBJ1-2	once	TRBV7-9	CASSLVGGLGGYTF	TGTGCCAGCAGCTTAGTCGGGGGGCTGGGAGGCTACACCTTC
-	TRBJ2-7	-	TRBV6-5	CASSPGTMSSYEQYF	TGTGCCAGCAGCCCCGGGACAATGAGCTCCTACGAGCAGTACTTC
-	TRBJ1-1	-	TRBV30	CAWRRGVGTEAFF	TGTGCCTGGAGGCGGGGGGTCGGGACTGAAGCTTTCTTT
-	TRBJ2-7	medium-sized	TRBV10-3	CAISPTGLYEQYF	TGTGCCATCAGCCCCACAGGGTTGTACGAGCAGTACTTC
TRBD1	TRBJ2-2	once	TRBV6-6	CASSRQGAKGELFF	TGTGCCAGCAGCCGACAGGGGGCAAAGGGGGAGCTGTTTTTT
TRBD1	TRBJ1-1	-	TRBV7-8	CASSLRQGMNTEAFF	TGTGCCAGCAGCTTAAGACAGGGGATGAACACTGAAGCTTTCTTT
-	TRBJ2-1	few	TRBV7-2	CASSQRSEQFF	TGTGCCAGCAGCCAACGTAGTGAGCAGTTCTTC
-	TRBJ1-1	-	TRBV11-3	CASSPEALNTEAFF	TGTGCCAGCAGCCCAGAGGCGTTGAACACTGAAGCTTTCTTT
-	TRBJ1-2	-	TRBV10-3	CAISESWGNYGYTF	TGTGCCATCAGTGAGTCCTGGGGTAACTATGGCTACACCTTC
-	TRBJ1-6	-	TRBV9	CASSTGTSHSPLHF	TGTGCCAGCAGCACCGGGACATCCCATTCACCCCTCCACTTT
-	TRBJ2-7	-	TRBV2	CASSGSGWYEQYF	TGTGCCAGCAGTGGCTCAGGTTGGTACGAGCAGTACTTC
-	TRBJ2-3	-	TRBV5-1	CASSLNPASTDTQYF	TGCGCCAGCAGCTTGAATCCCGCTAGCACAGATACGCAGTATTTT
-	TRBJ2-2	-	TRBV10-3	CAISDRQDLTGELFF	TGTGCCATCAGTGACCGACAGGATCTCACCGGGGAGCTGTTTTTT
-	TRBJ1-4	-	TRBV27	CASSFSQGFITNEKLFF	TGTGCCAGCAGTTTTTCCCAGGGCTTTATCACTAATGAAAAACTGTTTTTT